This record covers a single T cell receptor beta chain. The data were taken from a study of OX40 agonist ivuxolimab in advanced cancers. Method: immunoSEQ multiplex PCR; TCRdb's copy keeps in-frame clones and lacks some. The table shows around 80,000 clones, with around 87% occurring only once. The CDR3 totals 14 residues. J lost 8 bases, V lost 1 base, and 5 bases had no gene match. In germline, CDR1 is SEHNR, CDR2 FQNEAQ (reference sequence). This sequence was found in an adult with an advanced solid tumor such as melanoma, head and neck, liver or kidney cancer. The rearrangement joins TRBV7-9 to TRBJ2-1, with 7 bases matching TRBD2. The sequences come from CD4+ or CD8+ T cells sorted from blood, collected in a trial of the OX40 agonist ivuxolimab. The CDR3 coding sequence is TGTGCCAGCAGCTTAGTGGCGGGAGAGGATGAGCAGTTCTTC. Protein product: CASSLVAGEDEQFF.